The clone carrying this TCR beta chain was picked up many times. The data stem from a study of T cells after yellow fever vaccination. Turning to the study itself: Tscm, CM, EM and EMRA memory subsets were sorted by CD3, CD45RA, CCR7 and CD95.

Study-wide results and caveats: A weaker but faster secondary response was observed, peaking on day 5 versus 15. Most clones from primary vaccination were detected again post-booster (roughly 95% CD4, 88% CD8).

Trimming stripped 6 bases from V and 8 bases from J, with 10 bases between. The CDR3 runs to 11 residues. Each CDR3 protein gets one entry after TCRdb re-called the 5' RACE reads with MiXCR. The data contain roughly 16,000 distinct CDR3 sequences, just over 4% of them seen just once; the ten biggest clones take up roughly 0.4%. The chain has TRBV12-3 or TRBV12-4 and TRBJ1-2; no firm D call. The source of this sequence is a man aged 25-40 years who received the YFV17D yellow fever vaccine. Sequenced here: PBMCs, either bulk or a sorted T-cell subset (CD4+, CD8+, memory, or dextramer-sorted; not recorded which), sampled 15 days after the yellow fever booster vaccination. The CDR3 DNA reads TGTGCCAGCAGGTCACAGAGGGGCTACACCTTC. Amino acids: CASRSQRGYTF.